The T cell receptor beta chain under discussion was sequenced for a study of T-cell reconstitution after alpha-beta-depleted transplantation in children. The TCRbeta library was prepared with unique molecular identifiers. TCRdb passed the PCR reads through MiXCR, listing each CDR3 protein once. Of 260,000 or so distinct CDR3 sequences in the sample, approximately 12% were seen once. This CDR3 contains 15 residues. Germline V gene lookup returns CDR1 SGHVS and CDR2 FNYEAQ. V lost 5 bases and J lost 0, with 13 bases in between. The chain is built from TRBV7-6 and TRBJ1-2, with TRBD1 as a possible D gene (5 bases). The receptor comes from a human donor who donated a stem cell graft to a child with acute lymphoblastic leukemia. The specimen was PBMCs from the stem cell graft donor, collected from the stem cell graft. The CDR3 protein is CASSPTVPANYGYTF. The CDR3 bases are TGTGCCAGCAGCCCGACAGTGCCAGCTAACTATGGCTACACCTTC.